The clone carrying this TCR beta chain was observed a few times. This sample is part of a study of cytomegalovirus exposure and HLA in healthy donors. With V trimmed by 4 bases and J by 6 bases, 10 bases remained unmatched. Germline V gene sequence: CDR1 SGHDT, CDR2 YYEEEE. The CDR3 length is 16 residues. It was with 60 Vbeta and 13 Jbeta primers that the PCR ran. Profiled with immunoSEQ multiplex PCR; TCRdb holds only in-frame clones, not every one. The sample includes about 130,000 clones, about 74% seen only once; the top ten take roughly 4%. The clonotype originates from a woman between 45 and 65 years old in good health and CMV-seropositive. This sequence joins TRBV5-6 and TRBJ2-3; 11 bases map to TRBD2. Material: PBMCs. CDR3 nucleotide sequence: TGTGCCAGCAGCCTAGAACTAGCGGGGGCTTTGGATACGCAGTATTTT. Encoded protein: CASSLELAGALDTQYF.